This TCR beta chain was obtained from a study of T cells in Graves' hyperthyroidism and ophthalmopathy. The CDR3 is made up of 14 amino acids. Germline V gene lookup returns CDR1 SGHDT and CDR2 YYEEEE. V lost 1 base and J 2 bases, leaving 7 bases between the germline ends. This clonotype was detected a few times. TCR beta CDR3 regions were amplified from RNA. Initially, a first-round RT-PCR of the TCR CDR3 employed the HTBI primer set. TCRdb called the multiplex PCR reads again in MiXCR, with one record for every CDR3 protein. Of some 440,000 distinct CDR3 sequences in the sample, about 15% were seen once.

The receptor comes from a woman younger than 30 with Graves' hyperthyroidism. Sequences were obtained from blood. V gene TRBV5-6 combines with J gene TRBJ1-3; weak D call: TRBD1 (6 bases). CDR3 nucleotide sequence: TGTGCCAGCAGCTTGCCAGGGGCTGGAAACACCATATATTTT. This sequence encodes CASSLPGAGNTIYF.